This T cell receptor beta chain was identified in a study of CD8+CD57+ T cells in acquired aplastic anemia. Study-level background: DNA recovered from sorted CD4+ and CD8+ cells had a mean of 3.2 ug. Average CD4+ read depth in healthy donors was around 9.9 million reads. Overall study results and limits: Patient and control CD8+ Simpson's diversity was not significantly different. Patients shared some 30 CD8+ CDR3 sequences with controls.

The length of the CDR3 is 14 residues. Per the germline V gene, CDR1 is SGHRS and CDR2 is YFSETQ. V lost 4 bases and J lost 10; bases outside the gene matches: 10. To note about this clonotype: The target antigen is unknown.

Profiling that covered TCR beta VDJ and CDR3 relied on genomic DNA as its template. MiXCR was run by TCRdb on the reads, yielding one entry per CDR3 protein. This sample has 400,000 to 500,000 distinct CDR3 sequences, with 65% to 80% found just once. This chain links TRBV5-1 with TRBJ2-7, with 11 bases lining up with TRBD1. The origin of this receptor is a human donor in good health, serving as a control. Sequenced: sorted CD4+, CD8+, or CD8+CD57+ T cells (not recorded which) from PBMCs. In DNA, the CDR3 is TGCGCCAGCAGCCTAGGACAGGGGGCAATGGAACAGTACTTC. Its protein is CASSLGQGAMEQYF. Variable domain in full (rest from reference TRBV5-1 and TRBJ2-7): KAGVTQTPRYLIKTRGQQVTLSCSPISGHRSVSWYQQTPGQGLQFLFEYFSETQRNKGNFPGRFSGRQFSNSRSEMNVSTLELGDSALYLCASSLGQGAMEQYFGPGTRLTVT.